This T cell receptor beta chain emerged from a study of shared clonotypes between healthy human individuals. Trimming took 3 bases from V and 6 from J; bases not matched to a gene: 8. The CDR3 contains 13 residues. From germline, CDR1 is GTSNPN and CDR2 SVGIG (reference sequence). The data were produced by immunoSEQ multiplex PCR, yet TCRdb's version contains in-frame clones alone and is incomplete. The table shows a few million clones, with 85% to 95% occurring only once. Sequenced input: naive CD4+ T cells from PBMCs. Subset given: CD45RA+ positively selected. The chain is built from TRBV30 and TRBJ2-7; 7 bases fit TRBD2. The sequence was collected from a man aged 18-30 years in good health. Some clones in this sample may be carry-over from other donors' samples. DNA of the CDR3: TGTGCCTGGAGGGGAGGGCAGGGCGGCGAGCAGTACTTC. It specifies CAWRGGQGGEQYF.